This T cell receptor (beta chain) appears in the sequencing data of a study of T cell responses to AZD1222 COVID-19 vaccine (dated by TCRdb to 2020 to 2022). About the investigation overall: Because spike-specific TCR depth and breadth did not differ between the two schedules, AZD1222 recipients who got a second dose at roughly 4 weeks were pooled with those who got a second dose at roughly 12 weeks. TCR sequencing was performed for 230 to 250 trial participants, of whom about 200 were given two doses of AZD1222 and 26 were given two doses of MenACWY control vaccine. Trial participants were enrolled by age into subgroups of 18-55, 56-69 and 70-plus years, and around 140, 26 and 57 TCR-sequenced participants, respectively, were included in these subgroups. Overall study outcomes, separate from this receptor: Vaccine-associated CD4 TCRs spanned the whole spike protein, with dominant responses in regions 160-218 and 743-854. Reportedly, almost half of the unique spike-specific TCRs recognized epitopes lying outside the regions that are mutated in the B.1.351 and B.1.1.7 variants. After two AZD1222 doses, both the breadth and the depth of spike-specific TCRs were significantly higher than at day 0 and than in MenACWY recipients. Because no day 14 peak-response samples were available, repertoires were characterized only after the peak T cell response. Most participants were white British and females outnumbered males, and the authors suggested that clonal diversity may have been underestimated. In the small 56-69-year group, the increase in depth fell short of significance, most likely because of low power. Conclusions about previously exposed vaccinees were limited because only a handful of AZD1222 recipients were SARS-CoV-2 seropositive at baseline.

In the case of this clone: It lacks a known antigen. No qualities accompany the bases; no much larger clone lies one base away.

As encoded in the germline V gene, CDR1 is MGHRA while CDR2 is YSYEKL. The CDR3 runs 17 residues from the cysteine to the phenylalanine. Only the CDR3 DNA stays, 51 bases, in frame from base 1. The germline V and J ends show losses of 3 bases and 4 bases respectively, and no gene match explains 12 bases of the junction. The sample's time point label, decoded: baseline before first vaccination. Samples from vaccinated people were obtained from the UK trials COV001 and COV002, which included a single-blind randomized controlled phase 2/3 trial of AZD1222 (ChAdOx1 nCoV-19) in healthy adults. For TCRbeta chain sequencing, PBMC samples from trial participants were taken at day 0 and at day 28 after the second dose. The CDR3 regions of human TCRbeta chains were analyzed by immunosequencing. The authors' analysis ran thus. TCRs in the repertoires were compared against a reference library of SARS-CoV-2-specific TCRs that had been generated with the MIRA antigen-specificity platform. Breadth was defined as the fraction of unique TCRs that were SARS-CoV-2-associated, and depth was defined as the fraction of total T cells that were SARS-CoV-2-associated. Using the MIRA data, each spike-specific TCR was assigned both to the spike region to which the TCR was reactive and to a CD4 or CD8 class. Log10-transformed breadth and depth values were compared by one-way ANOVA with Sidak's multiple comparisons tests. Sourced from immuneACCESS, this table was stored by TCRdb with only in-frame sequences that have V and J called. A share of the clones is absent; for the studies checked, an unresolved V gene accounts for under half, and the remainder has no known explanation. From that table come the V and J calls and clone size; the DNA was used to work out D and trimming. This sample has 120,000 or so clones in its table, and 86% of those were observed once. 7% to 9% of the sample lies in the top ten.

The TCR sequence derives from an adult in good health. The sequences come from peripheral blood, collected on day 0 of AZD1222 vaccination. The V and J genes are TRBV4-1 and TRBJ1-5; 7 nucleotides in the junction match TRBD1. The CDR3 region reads CASSHSSWTGINQPQHF. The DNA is TGCGCCAGCAGCCATTCCTCCTGGACAGGCATAAATCAGCCCCAGCATTTT.